The TCR beta chain under discussion was sequenced for a study of Tregs in tolerant kidney transplant recipients. Germline CDR1 and CDR2: DFQATT and SNEGSKA (reference sequence). The CDR3 length is 15 residues. Trimming took 6 bases from V and 4 from J; bases not matched to a gene: 6. Concerning this clone: The antigen remains unidentified. The read finishes 3 residues shy of the CDR3 end, and the germline J gene is used to complete it.

CD4+CD25+CD127- Tregs, CD4+CD25- non-Tregs, CD4 and CD8 cells were sorted. Study-level results: Biological reproducibility was not directly addressed, but technical replication error appeared minimal.

Libraries were prepared by immunoSEQ multiplex PCR; TCRdb keeps only in-frame clonotypes and omits some of them. The table for this sample gives 45,000 to 55,000 clones. The starting material was CD4+ T cells from blood, obtained before the transplant. This chain links TRBV20-1 with TRBJ2-3, with 14 bases lining up with TRBD2. This receptor was obtained from a human donor who received a combined kidney and bone marrow transplant. This CDR3 is CSATGTSGSSDTQYF. Incomplete CDR3 DNA: TGCAGTGCAACCGGGACTAGCGGGAGTTCAGATACG.